The next 25 T cell receptor beta chains were all read from a single sample in a study of early T cells in non-severe SARS-CoV-2 infection. TCRdb called the 5' RACE reads again in MiXCR, with one record for every CDR3 protein. The sample yields about 67,000 distinct CDR3 sequences, 9% to 10% seen once. This material consisted of whole blood, taken at baseline. The receptors originated from an adult who was a healthcare worker with PCR-confirmed SARS-CoV-2 infection or an uninfected control (not recorded which).

This clonotype turned up a few times. This chain joins TRBV14 and TRBJ1-1, with D perhaps matching TRBD1 (5 bases). Germline lookup yields CDR1 SGHDN and CDR2 FVKESK. There are 14 residues in the CDR3. V lost 4 bases to trimming and J lost 4 bases, with 13 bases between them. CDR3 nucleotides: TGTGCCAGCAGCCTCATTACCGGGGGCACTGAAGCTTTCTTT. Amino acids: CASSLITGGTEAFF.

For this clonotype: Mismatch with germline at one junction end may stem from a read error. The chain employs TRBV6-5 and TRBJ2-7; D ambiguous. Germline V gives CDR1 MNHEY, CDR2 SVGAGI. The CDR3 runs 12 residues. CDR3 region: CASSPGLYEQNF. CDR3 in DNA: TGTGCCAGCAGTCCGGGTCTCTACGAGCAGAACTTC.

This chain links TRBV18 with TRBJ2-7; 9 bases agree with TRBD1. V trimming: 3 bases; J trimming: 4 bases; junction bases outside the gene matches: 4. Germline CDR1 reads KGHSH; CDR2 reads LQKENI. This CDR3 spans 14 amino acids. CDR3 sequence: CASSPDGTGYEQYF. CDR3 DNA: TGTGCCAGCTCACCGGACGGGACAGGGTACGAGCAGTACTTC.

This clonotype came up a few times. This chain joins TRBV29-1 and TRBJ2-5; 7 bases fit TRBD2. CDR3 length: 14 amino acids. With V trimmed by 6 bases and J by 2 bases, 9 bases remained unmatched. Germline loops: CDR1 SQVTM, CDR2 ANQGSEA. The CDR3 DNA reads TGCAGCGTGGAGGCGGGAGTTGATCAAGAGACCCAGTACTTC. Residues: CSVEAGVDQETQYF. The whole variable domain, remainder taken from reference TRBV29-1 and TRBJ2-5, is SAVISQKPSRDICQRGTSLTIQCQVDSQVTMMFWYRQQPGQSLTLIATANQGSEATYESGFVIDKFPISRPNLTFSTLTVSNMSPEDSSIYLCSVEAGVDQETQYFGPGTRLLVL.

The chain combines TRBV6-5 with TRBJ1-1; D call uncertain. The CDR3 has 11 amino acids. Germline loops: CDR1 MNHEY, CDR2 SVGAGI. V lost 10 bases, J lost 4 bases, and 10 bases lay in between. In nucleotides, the CDR3 is TGTGCCACCGGATTGCGCACTGAAGCTTTCTTT. Translating gives CATGLRTEAFF.

This clonotype was counted at least ten times. The chain has TRBV7-9 and TRBJ1-6; D gene ambiguous. The CDR3 extends over 14 amino acids. V dropped 0 bases and J dropped 10 bases, with 10 bases sitting between them. Germline V gives CDR1 SEHNR, CDR2 FQNEAQ (reference sequence). The chain's CDR3 is CASSLAGRGSPLHF. The CDR3, as DNA: TGTGCCAGCAGCTTAGCTGGGAGAGGCTCACCCCTCCACTTT.

This clonotype was seen more than once but under ten times. The chain links TRBV6-2 or TRBV6-3 to TRBJ1-5, with 8 positions matching TRBD1. The CDR3 runs to 14 residues. Germline loops: CDR1 MNHEY, CDR2 SVGEGT. V lost 7 bases, J lost 4 bases, and 6 bases stayed unmatched. For the CDR3, the DNA is TGTGCCAGCAATGACAGGGGAGGAAATCAGCCCCAGCATTTT. It is translated as CASNDRGGNQPQHF.

Ten or more counts support this clonotype. This chain connects TRBV7-2 to TRBJ2-1; TRBD2 matches at 9 bases. The CDR3 has 18 amino acids. V dropped 1 base and J dropped 7; count of bases not matched to a gene: 14. Germline CDR1 reads SGHTA; CDR2 reads FQGNSA. CDR3 sequence reads: CASSLGPLGGRARNEQFF. In DNA form, the CDR3 reads TGTGCCAGCAGCTTAGGCCCACTAGGCGGGAGGGCGCGTAATGAGCAGTTCTTC.

This clonotype has a count of ten or more. V gene TRBV28 combines with J gene TRBJ1-1; weak D call: TRBD1 (5 bases). Per germline, CDR1 MDHEN and CDR2 SYDVKM. This CDR3 has 15 amino acids. V was pared by 8 bases and J by 0 bases, with 16 bases between. CDR3 coding DNA: TGTGCCAGCGGGTGGGACGGGGCGATGAACACTGAAGCTTTCTTT. It codes for CASGWDGAMNTEAFF.

This clonotype was observed many times. This CDR3 reads CASSLMGQDLNEQFF. CDR3 coding DNA: TGTGCCAGCAGTTTAATGGGACAGGATCTAAATGAGCAGTTCTTC. The rearrangement uses TRBV28 and TRBJ2-1, with 8 bases matching TRBD1. This CDR3 spans 15 amino acids. V dropped 2 bases and J dropped 7; count of bases not matched to a gene: 7. Germline loops: CDR1 MDHEN, CDR2 SYDVKM.

This clonotype was seen a handful of times. The chain employs TRBV28 and TRBJ1-1, with D possibly TRBD1 on 5 matching bases. Germline assignment: CDR1 MDHEN and CDR2 SYDVKM. V was clipped by 11 bases and J by 1 base, with 20 bases between them. CDR3 length: 15 amino acids. CDR3 sequence (DNA): TGTGCCGGGAGGCCAGGTGGGGGATGGAACACTGAAGCTTTCTTT. It translates to CAGRPGGGWNTEAFF.

This rearrangement joins TRBV3-1 to TRBJ1-4; TRBD1 might be the D (5 bases). Trimming took 3 bases from V and 3 from J, leaving 14 bases between them. The germline gives CDR1 LGHDT, CDR2 YNNKEL (reference sequence). The CDR3 has 16 residues. The CDR3 is CASSHRGRRANEKLFF. CDR3 in DNA: TGTGCCAGCAGCCATAGGGGCCGACGGGCTAATGAAAAACTGTTTTTT. The full variable domain, rest sourced from reference TRBV3-1 and TRBJ1-4, is DTAVSQTPKYLVTQMGNDKSIKCEQNLGHDTMYWYKQDSKKFLKIMFSYNNKELIINETVPNRFSPKSPDKAHLNLHINSLELGDSAVYFCASSHRGRRANEKLFFGSGTQLSVL.

This clonotype has a count of ten or more. J is TRBJ2-6 and V is TRBV14; 8 bases agree with TRBD1. The CDR3 length is 17 residues. CDR1 SGHDN and CDR2 FVKESK come from the germline V gene. V shed 4 bases and J 1 base; nucleotides not matched to a gene: 6. CDR3 protein: CASSPGQGRSGANVLTF. The DNA of the CDR3 is TGTGCCAGCAGCCCAGGACAGGGCCGATCTGGGGCCAACGTCCTGACTTTC.

The V call is TRBV2, the J call TRBJ2-2; a weak D match, TRBD2 (6 bases). The CDR3 is made up of 15 amino acids. Per germline, CDR1 SNHLY and CDR2 FYNNEI. Trimming cost V 7 bases and J 1 base, with 13 bases left between them. CDR3 DNA sequence: TGTGCCAGCACCCCGGGACTCTGGAACACCGGGGAGCTGTTTTTT. Translated: CASTPGLWNTGELFF.

This clonotype was counted ten times or more. This chain links TRBV27 with TRBJ2-1, with 13 bases fitting TRBD2. J was trimmed by 7 bases and V by 1 base; bases with no gene match: 7. This CDR3 is 17 amino acids long. Germline assignment: CDR1 MNHEY and CDR2 SMNVEV (reference sequence). The CDR3 DNA is TGTGCCAGCAGTTTATTTAGGACTAGCGGGAGCGGGAATGAGCAGTTCTTC. Amino acid sequence: CASSLFRTSGSGNEQFF.

This clonotype was seen ten or more times. The chain combines TRBV6-2 or TRBV6-3 with TRBJ2-7; D unresolved. CDR1 and CDR2 from the germline V gene are MNHEY and SVGEGT. V was clipped by 0 bases and J by 4 bases, with 4 bases between them. This CDR3 has 12 amino acids. In DNA, the CDR3 is TGTGCCAGCAGTTACTCGGTTTACGAGCAGTACTTC. It encodes CASSYSVYEQYF.

In this sample, this clonotype turned up a few times. The V gene is TRBV6-5, the J gene TRBJ2-2; D call uncertain. Germline V gene sequence: CDR1 MNHEY, CDR2 SVGAGI. V lost 2 bases and J lost 0, with 7 bases in between. CDR3 length equals 15 residues. CDR3: CASSYRGPNTGELFF. For the CDR3, the DNA is TGTGCCAGCAGTTACCGTGGGCCGAACACCGGGGAGCTGTTTTTT.

This clonotype occurred many times. This chain joins TRBV20-1 and TRBJ2-1; D is ambiguous. Germline V gene lookup returns CDR1 DFQATT and CDR2 SNEGSKA (reference sequence). Trimming pared 0 bases from V and 9 bases from J, leaving 15 bases between. The CDR3 runs to 14 residues. The CDR3 reads CSARDYVVAAEQFF. The CDR3 nucleotides are TGCAGTGCTAGAGACTATGTTGTAGCTGCTGAGCAGTTCTTC.

Remarks on this clonotype: Being one base from a much bigger clone, this may be a read error. The chain employs TRBV2 and TRBJ2-5, with 11 bases matching TRBD1. CDR1 is SNHLY and CDR2 is FYNNEI in the germline V gene. This CDR3 is built from 15 residues. The CDR3 coding sequence is TGTGTCAGCAGAGACGGGACAGGGGGTTGGGAGACCCAGTACTTC. This translates into CVSRDGTGGWETQYF.

There are many counts of this clonotype. The chain recombines TRBV5-4 with TRBJ2-7; no firm D call. Germline assignment: CDR1 SGHNT and CDR2 YYREEE (reference sequence). The V gene lost 0 bases and the J gene lost 3 bases, with 7 bases spanning the gap. The length of the CDR3 is 13 residues. CDR3 in amino acids: CASSLDGYYEQYF. CDR3 sequence (DNA): TGTGCCAGCAGCTTGGACGGCTACTACGAGCAGTACTTC.

This clonotype was seen a handful of times. The chain uses TRBV9 and TRBJ2-1, with 7 bases that match TRBD1. Germline CDR1 SGDLS, CDR2 YYNGEE. The CDR3 runs 14 residues. Losses at the gene ends were 1 base for V and 9 bases for J; bases not matched to a gene: 7. The CDR3 DNA reads TGTGCCAGCAGCGTACACAGGGGATTAAGTGAGCAGTTCTTC. Its protein product is CASSVHRGLSEQFF. The entire variable domain, with the rest obtained from reference TRBV9 and TRBJ2-1, is as follows: DSGVTQTPKHLITATGQRVTLRCSPRSGDLSVYWYQQSLDQGLQFLIQYYNGEERAKGNILERFSAQQFPDLHSELNLSSLELGDSALYFCASSVHRGLSEQFFGPGTRLTVL.

V and J are TRBV24-1 and TRBJ2-7; possibly TRBD1 for D (6 bases). The CDR3 runs to 13 residues. CDR1 KGHDR and CDR2 SFDVKD come from the germline V gene. V was shortened by 3 bases and J by 4 bases, with 9 bases between the two germline ends. This chain's CDR3 is CATSDPQGYEQYF. CDR3 DNA: TGTGCCACCAGTGATCCACAGGGTTACGAGCAGTACTTC.

The V call is TRBV4-3, the J call TRBJ2-7; 7 bases are a match to TRBD1. V shed 3 bases and J 3 bases; nucleotides not matched to a gene: 8. The germline V gene has CDR1 LGHNA and CDR2 YSLEER. The CDR3 length is 15 residues. CDR3 nucleotides: TGCGCCAGCAGCCAGAACAGGGGTTTGGTCTACGAGCAGTACTTC. This encodes CASSQNRGLVYEQYF.

This clonotype was recorded many times. This chain connects TRBV12-3 or TRBV12-4 to TRBJ2-2, with 13 bases fitting TRBD2. The CDR3 runs 23 residues. V gave up 3 bases and J gave up 4 bases; unmatched junction bases: 23. This chain's CDR3 is CASSLQLRFGTSGNFVGTGELFF. Here the CDR3 DNA reads TGTGCCAGCAGTTTGCAATTGAGGTTCGGGACTAGCGGGAACTTCGTCGGCACCGGGGAGCTGTTTTTT.

This clonotype was seen more than once but under ten times. The chain employs TRBV2 and TRBJ2-1, with 9 bases fitting TRBD2. J gave up 4 bases and V 4 bases, and 5 bases lay outside the gene matches. This CDR3 comprises 15 residues. The germline CDR1 and CDR2 sequences are SNHLY and FYNNEI. The CDR3: CASSVVLAGYNEQFF. CDR3 coding DNA: TGTGCCAGCAGTGTCGTGCTAGCGGGATACAATGAGCAGTTCTTC.